The 32 T cell receptor beta chains below come from one sample, sequenced in a study of Tregs in tolerant kidney transplant recipients. Libraries were prepared by immunoSEQ multiplex PCR; TCRdb keeps only in-frame clonotypes and omits some of them. The sample consists of around 230,000 clones, about four fifths of them appearing once. The source material was CD4+ T cells from blood. These receptors were taken from a human donor in good health.

This clone was detected only once. The chain couples TRBV4-2 to TRBJ2-5, with TRBD2 matching 9 bases. This CDR3 comprises 14 residues. After removal of 7 bases from V and 5 bases from J, the junction contained 8 bases not matched to a gene. Germline loops: CDR1 LGHNA, CDR2 YNFKEQ. CDR3 sequence reads: CASIRREGPETQYF. The CDR3 DNA sequence: TGTGCCAGCATCCGGCGGGAGGGCCCGGAGACCCAGTACTTC.

V usage is TRBV5-1 and J usage is TRBJ1-1; TRBD1 matches at 9 bases. Unmatched junction bases numbered 11, after V lost 5 bases and J lost 0 bases. The CDR3 runs 17 residues. Germline V gene data show CDR1 as SGHRS and CDR2 as YFSETQ. CDR3 loop: CASRPTYRGRMNTEAFF. The CDR3 DNA follows: TGCGCCAGCAGGCCTACCTACAGGGGGCGGATGAACACTGAAGCTTTCTTT.

V and J are TRBV6-5 and TRBJ2-1; D is uncertain. V was clipped by 5 bases and J by 8 bases, with 16 bases between them. The CDR3 is 14 amino acids. CDR1 MNHEY and CDR2 SVGAGI come from the germline V gene. The CDR3 region is CASSPHMVSDEQFF. In DNA, the CDR3 is TGTGCCAGCAGTCCCCACATGGTCTCGGATGAGCAGTTCTTC.

The chain uses TRBV29-1 and TRBJ1-1, with a tentative D call TRBD1 (6 bases). Per the germline V gene, CDR1 is SQVTM and CDR2 is ANQGSEA. Trimming took off 1 base at V and 3 bases at J, with 9 bases between the two ends. The CDR3 covers 13 residues. The CDR3 sequence: CSVEVNRDTEAFF. The CDR3 region has the DNA TGCAGCGTTGAAGTCAACAGGGACACTGAAGCTTTCTTT.

This clone appeared a single time. This sequence joins TRBV30 and TRBJ2-3, with D possibly being TRBD1 (6 bases). Looked up from germline, CDR1 is GTSNPN and CDR2 is SVGIG (reference sequence). This CDR3 comprises 17 residues. Trimming removed 0 bases from V and 4 bases from J, with 20 bases in between. The CDR3, as DNA: TGTGCCTGGAGTGTTGGGTTACAGGGCCCCTCGGCAGATACGCAGTATTTT. Translated, it gives CAWSVGLQGPSADTQYF.

DNA of the CDR3: TGCGCCAGCAGCCAAGCCGCAGGCCGACCAGCAACTAATGAAAAACTGTTTTTT. Translating gives CASSQAAGRPATNEKLFF. This sequence joins TRBV4-1 and TRBJ1-4; D ambiguous. V was cut by 1 base and J by 0 bases, with 15 bases left in between. CDR1 and CDR2 (germline): MGHRA, YSYEKL. The CDR3 extends over 18 amino acids.

V is TRBV6-5 and J is TRBJ2-7, with 14 bases lining up with TRBD2. Germline CDR1 reads MNHEY; CDR2 reads SVGAGI. This CDR3 has 14 amino acids. Trimming cost V 6 bases and J 5 bases; bases outside gene matches: 3. The CDR3 sequence is CASRETSGRDEQYF. The CDR3 DNA reads TGTGCCAGCAGGGAGACTAGCGGGAGGGACGAGCAGTACTTC.

In DNA, the CDR3 is TGCGCCAGCACCTCGGACCTCAATAATGAAAAACTGTTTTTT. Its protein product is CASTSDLNNEKLFF. This sequence joins TRBV5-1 and TRBJ1-4, with unresolved D. The CDR3 has 14 amino acids. With 6 bases removed from V and 4 bases from J, the gap between germline ends came to 13 bases. Per the germline V gene, CDR1 is SGHRS and CDR2 is YFSETQ.

The chain joins TRBV6-1 to TRBJ2-1, with D possibly TRBD2 on 7 matching bases. This CDR3 region has 14 residues. The germline V gene encodes CDR1 MNHNS and CDR2 SASEGT. Trimming pared 2 bases from V and 8 bases from J, leaving 13 bases between. The CDR3 protein is CASSERRGGDEQFF. In DNA form, the CDR3 reads TGTGCCAGCAGTGAAAGGAGGGGGGGAGATGAGCAGTTCTTC.

J is TRBJ1-2 and V is TRBV2; the match to TRBD1 covers 7 bases. The CDR3 is made up of 16 amino acids. Germline trimming cut 4 bases from V and 0 bases from J; bases unmatched to any gene: 8. Germline CDR1 SNHLY, CDR2 FYNNEI. CDR3 amino acids: CASSVLPGTANYGYTF. DNA for the CDR3: TGTGCCAGCAGTGTCTTGCCCGGGACAGCTAACTATGGCTACACCTTC.

This chain uses TRBV7-9 with TRBJ1-2, with 8 bases that match TRBD1. This CDR3 has 12 amino acids. Trimming cost V 6 bases and J 5 bases; bases outside gene matches: 2. The germline V gene has CDR1 SEHNR and CDR2 FQNEAQ (reference sequence). The CDR3, as DNA: TGTGCCAGCAGGGACAGGGAGTATGGCTACACCTTC. It codes for CASRDREYGYTF.

This rearrangement joins TRBV5-1 to TRBJ1-2; D is unresolved. V was shortened by 0 bases and J by 0 bases, with 12 bases between the two germline ends. From germline, CDR1 is SGHRS and CDR2 YFSETQ. The CDR3 is 16 residues long. CDR3 region: CASSLGPNRANYGYTF. The CDR3 nucleotides read TGCGCCAGCAGCTTGGGGCCGAATAGAGCTAACTATGGCTACACCTTC.

The genes are TRBV5-6 and TRBJ1-4, with no clear D. Trimming took off 0 bases at V and 7 bases at J, with 16 bases between the two ends. From germline, CDR1 is SGHDT and CDR2 YYEEEE. The CDR3 sequence is 16 residues long. The CDR3 loop reads CASSLEVPKSGEKLFF. The CDR3 DNA reads TGTGCCAGCAGCTTGGAGGTGCCCAAAAGCGGTGAAAAACTGTTTTTT.

The chain couples TRBV10-3 to TRBJ2-5; D may be TRBD1 (5 bases). This CDR3 region has 15 residues. Germline CDR1 ENHRY, CDR2 SYGVKD. V gave up 0 bases and J gave up 5 bases, with 13 bases separating them. The CDR3, as DNA: TGTGCCATCAGTGAGTCGATGGCAGGGTTGGAGACCCAGTACTTC. Amino acids: CAISESMAGLETQYF.

V gene TRBV30 combines with J gene TRBJ2-5; D is tentatively TRBD1 or TRBD2 (5 bases each). Per germline, CDR1 GTSNPN and CDR2 SVGIG (reference sequence). The CDR3 is made up of 13 amino acids. The V end lost 5 bases, the J end lost 5 bases, and 15 bases lay between the germline ends. The CDR3 protein is CAWAGSPRETQYF. The CDR3 nucleotides read TGTGCCTGGGCAGGGAGTCCTCGGGAGACCCAGTACTTC.

The table lists this clone with a count of one. The chain carries TRBV5-5 and TRBJ1-5; D possibly corresponds to TRBD1 (5 bases). V was cut by 4 bases and J by 7 bases, with 15 bases left in between. There are 14 residues in the CDR3. Germline V lookup: CDR1 SGHKS, CDR2 YYEKEE (reference sequence). CDR3 sequence (DNA): TGTGCCAGCAGCGGCGGGACTCCTCGACAGCCCCAGCATTTT. It codes for CASSGGTPRQPQHF. Full variable domain (outside the CDR3, taken from reference TRBV5-5 and TRBJ1-5): DAGVTQSPTHLIKTRGQQVTLRCSPISGHKSVSWYQQVLGQGPQFIFQYYEKEERGRGNFPDRFSARQFPNYSSELNVNALLLGDSALYLCASSGGTPRQPQHFGDGTRLSIL.

The chain joins TRBV27 to TRBJ2-3; 16 bases are a match to TRBD2. Unmatched junction bases numbered 16, after V lost 7 bases and J lost 6 bases. Germline loops: CDR1 MNHEY, CDR2 SMNVEV (reference sequence). The CDR3 sequence is 19 residues long. CDR3 region: CASKSPPGLAGGPPDTQYF. The CDR3 DNA is TGTGCCAGCAAGTCCCCTCCGGGACTAGCGGGGGGGCCGCCCGATACGCAGTATTTT.

The gene calls are TRBV21-1 and TRBJ1-3. TRBV21-1 has pseudogene status. CDR3 length: 11 amino acids. The CDR3 bases are TGTGCCAGCATGAAGATAGACACCATATATTTT. Protein: CASMKIDTIYF.

V is TRBV2 and J is TRBJ2-5; unclear D gene. The germline V and J ends were trimmed by 6 bases and 3 bases, with 11 bases remaining between them. Germline V gene data show CDR1 as SNHLY and CDR2 as FYNNEI. CDR3 size: 13 residues. CDR3 region: CASSRHGEETQYF. For the CDR3, the DNA is TGTGCCAGCAGCCGTCATGGGGAAGAGACCCAGTACTTC.

The chain is built from TRBV29-1 and TRBJ2-5; possibly TRBD2 for D (5 bases). This CDR3 has 15 residues. Germline CDR1 SQVTM, CDR2 ANQGSEA. V dropped 0 bases and J dropped 6 bases, with 17 bases sitting between them. The CDR3 bases are TGCAGCGTTGAAGAACAAAATTCGGGGTTAAAGACCCAGTACTTC. As protein: CSVEEQNSGLKTQYF.

CDR3: CASSLQQPNTEAFF. In nucleotides, the CDR3 is TGCGCCAGCAGCTTGCAACAACCGAACACTGAAGCTTTCTTT. This rearrangement joins TRBV5-1 to TRBJ1-1; D ambiguous. V dropped 1 base and J dropped 1 base, with 8 bases sitting between them. From germline, CDR1 is SGHRS and CDR2 YFSETQ. The CDR3 has 14 residues.

The rearrangement uses TRBV27 and TRBJ2-3; tentative D call: TRBD2 (6 bases). V was pared by 5 bases and J by 1 base, with 16 bases between. The CDR3 contains 16 residues. Germline V gene data show CDR1 as MNHEY and CDR2 as SMNVEV (reference sequence). The CDR3 sequence is CASSPRRGRGTDTQYF. The CDR3, as DNA: TGTGCCAGCAGTCCCCGGCGGGGTCGAGGCACAGATACGCAGTATTTT.

The J gene is TRBJ2-5, the V gene TRBV6-5, with a tentative D call TRBD2 (5 bases). This CDR3 has 13 residues. Germline loops: CDR1 MNHEY, CDR2 SVGAGI. The ends were cut back, 6 bases at V and 3 bases at J, with 11 bases in the middle. In DNA form, the CDR3 reads TGTGCCAGCAGCCCTAGGCGGGAAGAGACCCAGTACTTC. Translating gives CASSPRREETQYF.

The chain uses TRBV28 and TRBJ2-7; 13 bases are shared with TRBD2. CDR3 length: 19 residues. The V segment lost 1 base and the J segment 0 bases; nucleotides outside the gene matches: 9. CDR1 and CDR2 from the germline V gene are MDHEN and SYDVKM. The CDR3 coding sequence is TGTGCCAGCAGTTTATTTCCTGGGACTAGCGGGAAGAGCTCCTACGAGCAGTACTTC. Protein product: CASSLFPGTSGKSSYEQYF.

This clone was seen once. The V gene is TRBV30, the J gene TRBJ1-2, with TRBD1 as a possible D gene (6 bases). CDR3 length: 13 amino acids. With 2 bases removed from V and 3 bases from J, the gap between germline ends came to 10 bases. Germline V gives CDR1 GTSNPN, CDR2 SVGIG (reference sequence). CDR3 amino acids: CAWSSGGYYGYTF. The CDR3 DNA follows: TGTGCCTGGAGTTCTGGGGGCTACTATGGCTACACCTTC.

The chain recombines TRBV5-1 with TRBJ2-1; 7 bases are a match to TRBD1. V shed 4 bases, J shed 4 bases, and the junction held 8 bases outside the gene matches. The CDR3 is 15 residues long. From germline, CDR1 is SGHRS and CDR2 YFSETQ. The CDR3 sequence is CASSLDRLAYNEQFF. The CDR3 DNA reads TGCGCCAGCAGCCTGGACAGGTTGGCGTACAATGAGCAGTTCTTC.

This sequence joins TRBV2 and TRBJ1-5; D is undetermined. There are 13 residues in the CDR3. Germline values: CDR1 SNHLY, CDR2 FYNNEI. Trimming took 7 bases from V and 3 from J, leaving 10 bases between them. DNA for the CDR3: TGTGCCAGCAACGGCCGGGCCAATCAGCCCCAGCATTTT. Translation gives CASNGRANQPQHF.

Only one count was recorded for this clone. J is TRBJ1-2 and V is TRBV7-2, with 7 nucleotides matching TRBD1. V lost 0 bases to trimming and J lost 4 bases; unmatched junction nucleotides: 5. The germline V gene encodes CDR1 SGHTA and CDR2 FQGNSA. The CDR3 runs to 15 residues. The CDR3 DNA sequence: TGTGCCAGCAGCTTAGCGACAGGGATTTCCTATGGCTACACCTTC. This gives the protein CASSLATGISYGYTF.

The chain combines TRBV5-4 with TRBJ1-5, with a weak D call TRBD1 (6 bases). V lost 0 bases and J 6 bases, leaving 16 bases between the germline ends. The CDR3 sequence is 16 residues long. Germline V gives CDR1 SGHNT, CDR2 YYREEE (reference sequence). The CDR3 region has the DNA TGTGCCAGCAGCTTGGGCGGGGGCCGGGGAGGTCAGCCCCAGCATTTT. It encodes CASSLGGGRGGQPQHF. Full variable domain (remainder filled in from reference TRBV5-4 and TRBJ1-5): ETGVTQSPTHLIKTRGQQVTLRCSSQSGHNTVSWYQQALGQGPQFIFQYYREEENGRGNFPPRFSGLQFPNYSSELNVNALELDDSALYLCASSLGGGRGGQPQHFGDGTRLSIL.

The V gene is TRBV19, the J gene TRBJ2-2; 8 bases are a match to TRBD2. Germline V lookup: CDR1 LNHDA, CDR2 SQIVND (reference sequence). The V gene end was trimmed by 5 bases and the J gene end by 5 bases; junction bases not matched to a gene: 1. The CDR3 has 13 amino acids. The CDR3 region has the DNA TGTGCCAGTAGTCTAGCGGGTACCGGGGAGCTGTTTTTT. Encoded protein: CASSLAGTGELFF.

J is TRBJ2-2 and V is TRBV14; possible D gene TRBD1, 5 bases. The CDR3 loop spans 15 amino acids. The V gene's germline CDR1 is SGHDN and CDR2 FVKESK. Between the trimmed V and J ends, which lost 2 bases and 3 bases, there was a span of 10 bases. DNA of the CDR3: TGTGCCAGCAGCCAAATTCTACAGGACACCGGGGAGCTGTTTTTT. Protein sequence: CASSQILQDTGELFF.

The genes are TRBV5-1 and TRBJ2-7, with D unclear. Deletions cut 0 bases from V and 6 bases from J, with 16 bases between. CDR3 length equals 15 residues. The germline V gene has CDR1 SGHRS and CDR2 YFSETQ. Here the CDR3 reads CASSLGNLLVSEQYF. The CDR3 DNA reads as TGCGCCAGCAGCTTGGGTAACCTCTTGGTTAGCGAGCAGTACTTC.